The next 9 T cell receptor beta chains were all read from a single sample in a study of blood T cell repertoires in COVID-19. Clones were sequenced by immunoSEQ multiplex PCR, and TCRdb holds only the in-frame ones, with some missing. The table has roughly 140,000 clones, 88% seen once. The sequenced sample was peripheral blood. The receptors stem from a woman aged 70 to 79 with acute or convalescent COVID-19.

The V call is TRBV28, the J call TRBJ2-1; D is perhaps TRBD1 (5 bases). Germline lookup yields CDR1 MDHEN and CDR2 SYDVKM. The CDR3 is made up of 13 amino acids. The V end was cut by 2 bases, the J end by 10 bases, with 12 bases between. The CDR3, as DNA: TGTGCCAGCAGTTTACTACAGGTAAACGAGCAGTTCTTC. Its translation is CASSLLQVNEQFF. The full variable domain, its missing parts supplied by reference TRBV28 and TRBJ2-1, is DVKVTQSSRYLVKRTGEKVFLECVQDMDHENMFWYRQDPGLGLRLIYFSYDVKMKEKGDIPEGYSVSREKKERFSLILESASTNQTSMYLCASSLLQVNEQFFGPGTRLTVL.

CDR3 nucleotides: TGCGCCAGCAGCTTAGGCGGGGGACCCGACAATGAGCAGTTCTTC. This codes for CASSLGGGPDNEQFF. The rearrangement uses TRBV5-1 and TRBJ2-1, with 7 bases lining up with TRBD2. Germline V gives CDR1 SGHRS, CDR2 YFSETQ. The CDR3 totals 15 residues. J gave up 5 bases and V 2 bases, and 7 bases lay outside the gene matches.

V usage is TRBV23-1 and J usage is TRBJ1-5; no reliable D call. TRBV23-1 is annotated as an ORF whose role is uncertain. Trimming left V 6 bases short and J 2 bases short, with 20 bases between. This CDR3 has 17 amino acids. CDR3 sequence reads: CASSLSGRGWCNQPQHF. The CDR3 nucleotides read TGCGCCAGCAGCCTGTCCGGTCGGGGATGGTGCAATCAGCCCCAGCATTTT.

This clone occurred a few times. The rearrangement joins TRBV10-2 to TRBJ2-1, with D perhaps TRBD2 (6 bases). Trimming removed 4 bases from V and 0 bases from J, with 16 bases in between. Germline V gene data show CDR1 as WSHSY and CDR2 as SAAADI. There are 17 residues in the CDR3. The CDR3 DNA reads TGCGCCAGCAGTGCCCGAGGGGCGGGGCTCTCCTACAATGAGCAGTTCTTC. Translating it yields CASSARGAGLSYNEQFF.

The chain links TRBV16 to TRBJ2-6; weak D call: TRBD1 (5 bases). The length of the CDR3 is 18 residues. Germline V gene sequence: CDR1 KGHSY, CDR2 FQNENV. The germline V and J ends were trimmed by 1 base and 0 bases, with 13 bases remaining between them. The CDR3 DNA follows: TGTGCCAGCAGCCAATTTTTACAGGCCGGCTCTGGGGCCAACGTCCTGACTTTC. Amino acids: CASSQFLQAGSGANVLTF.

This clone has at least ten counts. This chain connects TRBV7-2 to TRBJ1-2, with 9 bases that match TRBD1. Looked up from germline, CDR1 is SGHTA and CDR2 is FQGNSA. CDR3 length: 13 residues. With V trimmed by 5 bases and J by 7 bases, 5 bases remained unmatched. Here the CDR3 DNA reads TGTGCCAGCAGCATGACAGGGGGTCTTGGCTACACCTTC. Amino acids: CASSMTGGLGYTF.

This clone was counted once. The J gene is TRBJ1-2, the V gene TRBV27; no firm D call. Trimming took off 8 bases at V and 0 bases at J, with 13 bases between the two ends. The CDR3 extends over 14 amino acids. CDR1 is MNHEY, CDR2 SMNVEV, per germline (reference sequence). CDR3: CASAFYGANYGYTF. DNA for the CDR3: TGTGCCAGCGCTTTTTACGGAGCTAACTATGGCTACACCTTC.

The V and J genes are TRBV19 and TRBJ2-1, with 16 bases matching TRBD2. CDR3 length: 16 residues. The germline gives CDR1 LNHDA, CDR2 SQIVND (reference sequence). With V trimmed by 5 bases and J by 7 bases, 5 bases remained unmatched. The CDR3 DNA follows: TGTGCCAGTAGTGCGGGACTAGCGGGGGGGCGAAATGAGCAGTTCTTC. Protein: CASSAGLAGGRNEQFF.

DNA for the CDR3: TGCGCCAGCAGGAAAGCGGGGGGGAGCACAGATACGCAGTATTTT. Protein: CASRKAGGSTDTQYF. V usage is TRBV5-1 and J usage is TRBJ2-3; 10 positions match TRBD2. CDR1 and CDR2 from the germline V gene are SGHRS and YFSETQ. Trimming took 5 bases from V and 0 from J; bases not matched to a gene: 3. The CDR3 totals 15 residues.